These T cell receptor beta chains were read from a single sample in a study of T-cell reconstitution after alpha-beta-depleted transplantation in children. MiXCR, run by TCRdb on the PCR reads, gives a single entry per CDR3 protein. This sample has around 370,000 distinct CDR3 sequences, with 10% found just once. The sequencing used PBMCs from the stem cell graft donor, collected from the stem cell graft. The receptor set was obtained from a human donor who donated a stem cell graft to a child with acute lymphoblastic leukemia. The CDR3 runs from the conserved cysteine through the conserved F or W. A D gene is named only where the DNA matches it firmly. For some rows the clone size is stated as once, few or many, or as a class when expanded; others skip it.

D gene: -; CDR3 length: 14; J gene: TRBJ2-7; clone size: -; V gene: TRBV12-3/TRBV12-4; CDR3 DNA: TGTGCCAGCAGTCCCACTAGTTTAGGATACGAGCAGTACTTC; CDR3 protein: CASSPTSLGYEQYF
D gene: TRBD1; CDR3 length: 11; J gene: TRBJ1-2; clone size: -; V gene: TRBV27; CDR3 DNA: TGTGCCAGCAGGACAGGGGAAGGCTACACCTTC; CDR3 protein: CASRTGEGYTF
D gene: TRBD1; CDR3 length: 14; J gene: TRBJ2-7; clone size: -; V gene: TRBV10-3; CDR3 DNA: TGTGCCATCAGATCGGACAGGTCCTCCTACGAGCAGTACTTC; CDR3 protein: CAIRSDRSSYEQYF
D gene: -; CDR3 length: 16; J gene: TRBJ2-4; clone size: -; V gene: TRBV10-3; CDR3 DNA: TGTGCCATCAGTGAGACGCTTGCGGGGACCAAAAACATTCAGTACTTC; CDR3 protein: CAISETLAGTKNIQYF
D gene: -; CDR3 length: 17; J gene: TRBJ1-2; clone size: -; V gene: TRBV6-5; CDR3 DNA: TGTGCCAGCAGTTACTCGGTCCATCGGGGCACGGGCTATGGCTACACCTTC; CDR3 protein: CASSYSVHRGTGYGYTF
D gene: -; CDR3 length: 13; J gene: TRBJ2-4; clone size: many; V gene: TRBV27; CDR3 DNA: TGTGCCACCGGTAGTTTGGCTGGAAACATTCAGTACTTC; CDR3 protein: CATGSLAGNIQYF
D gene: -; CDR3 length: 11; J gene: TRBJ2-3; clone size: many; V gene: TRBV7-9; CDR3 DNA: TGTGCCAGCACTTCCTCAGATACGCAGTATTTT; CDR3 protein: CASTSSDTQYF
D gene: -; CDR3 length: 16; J gene: TRBJ2-7; clone size: few; V gene: TRBV7-8; CDR3 DNA: TGTGCCAGCAGCTTAGCCACAGGGTCGTCCGCCTACGAGCAGTACTTC; CDR3 protein: CASSLATGSSAYEQYF
D gene: -; CDR3 length: 15; J gene: TRBJ1-2; clone size: -; V gene: TRBV7-3; CDR3 DNA: TGTGCCAGCAGCTTAGGGCCCCCGGGGAACTATGGCTACACCTTC; CDR3 protein: CASSLGPPGNYGYTF
D gene: TRBD2; CDR3 length: 18; J gene: TRBJ2-3; clone size: few; V gene: TRBV28; CDR3 DNA: TGTGCCAGCAGTTTCTCCCTTAGACTAGCGGCAAGCACAGATACGCAGTATTTT; CDR3 protein: CASSFSLRLAASTDTQYF
D gene: -; CDR3 length: 13; J gene: TRBJ2-3; clone size: -; V gene: TRBV9; CDR3 DNA: TGTGCCAGCAGCGTAGACGTCACAGATACGCAGTATTTT; CDR3 protein: CASSVDVTDTQYF
D gene: TRBD2; CDR3 length: 17; J gene: TRBJ2-6; clone size: few; V gene: TRBV12-3/TRBV12-4; CDR3 DNA: TGTGCCAGCAGGACGACTAGCGGTATTTCTGGGGCCAACGTCCTGACTTTC; CDR3 protein: CASRTTSGISGANVLTF
D gene: -; CDR3 length: 14; J gene: TRBJ2-1; clone size: -; V gene: TRBV20-1; CDR3 DNA: TGCAGTGCTGTACAGTCTAGCTCCTACAATGAGCAGTTCTTC; CDR3 protein: CSAVQSSSYNEQFF
D gene: TRBD2; CDR3 length: 15; J gene: TRBJ2-1; clone size: many; V gene: TRBV7-9; CDR3 DNA: TGTGCCAGCAGCTTCTCGGGGGGGACCTACAATGAGCAGTTCTTC; CDR3 protein: CASSFSGGTYNEQFF
D gene: -; CDR3 length: 13; J gene: TRBJ2-1; clone size: -; V gene: TRBV28; CDR3 DNA: TGTGCCAGCAGTTGGAACGGGGGCAATGAGCAGTTCTTC; CDR3 protein: CASSWNGGNEQFF
D gene: -; CDR3 length: 13; J gene: TRBJ2-1; clone size: many; V gene: TRBV4-2; CDR3 DNA: TGTGCCAGCAGCCAAGAGAGGGGACTGGAGCAGTTCTTC; CDR3 protein: CASSQERGLEQFF
D gene: TRBD2; CDR3 length: 18; J gene: TRBJ2-1; clone size: few; V gene: TRBV7-9; CDR3 DNA: TGTGCCAGCAGCTTCACCTATGCGGGAGGCTCCCACTACAATGAGCAGTTCTTC; CDR3 protein: CASSFTYAGGSHYNEQFF
D gene: -; CDR3 length: 15; J gene: TRBJ2-6; clone size: -; V gene: TRBV12-3/TRBV12-4; CDR3 DNA: TGTGCCAGCAGTTATGCGGAAGCTGGGGCCAACGTCCTGACTTTC; CDR3 protein: CASSYAEAGANVLTF
D gene: -; CDR3 length: 17; J gene: TRBJ2-3; clone size: few; V gene: TRBV27; CDR3 DNA: TGTGCCAGCAGTTTAAGTATCTCTCGACTCAGGGTCAGGGAGCAGTATTTT; CDR3 protein: CASSLSISRLRVREQYF
D gene: -; CDR3 length: 15; J gene: TRBJ1-2; clone size: -; V gene: TRBV4-1; CDR3 DNA: TGCGCCAGCAGCAACCGGGTCCTTAAACCCTATGGCTACACCTTC; CDR3 protein: CASSNRVLKPYGYTF
D gene: -; CDR3 length: 14; J gene: TRBJ2-7; clone size: -; V gene: TRBV12-3/TRBV12-4; CDR3 DNA: TGTGCCAGCAGTTTACGGCAGGGGTTCGACGAGCAGTACTTC; CDR3 protein: CASSLRQGFDEQYF
D gene: TRBD2; CDR3 length: 14; J gene: TRBJ2-7; clone size: few; V gene: TRBV29-1; CDR3 DNA: TGCAGCGTTTCCACTAGCGGGAGAGGATTCGAGCAGTACTTC; CDR3 protein: CSVSTSGRGFEQYF
D gene: -; CDR3 length: 15; J gene: TRBJ2-7; clone size: -; V gene: TRBV20-1; CDR3 DNA: TGCAGTGCTGCGAGCCTGGGGCAGGGCTCCTACGAGCAGTACTTC; CDR3 protein: CSAASLGQGSYEQYF
D gene: TRBD1; CDR3 length: 15; J gene: TRBJ2-5; clone size: few; V gene: TRBV5-6; CDR3 DNA: TGTGCCAGCAGCCCCCCCCGACAGGGGCGCGAGACCCAGTACTTC; CDR3 protein: CASSPPRQGRETQYF
D gene: -; CDR3 length: 14; J gene: TRBJ2-5; clone size: -; V gene: TRBV10-3; CDR3 DNA: TGTGCCATCAGTTCTACAGGGCAAGAAGAGACCCAGTACTTC; CDR3 protein: CAISSTGQEETQYF
D gene: -; CDR3 length: 15; J gene: TRBJ2-2; clone size: -; V gene: TRBV2; CDR3 DNA: TGTGCCAGCAGGGAGCTGGACCACAACACCGGGGAGCTGTTTTTT; CDR3 protein: CASRELDHNTGELFF
D gene: -; CDR3 length: 15; J gene: TRBJ1-1; clone size: -; V gene: TRBV4-1; CDR3 DNA: TGCGCCAGCAGCAGGTTAGGGGGGTCTAACACTGAAGCTTTCTTT; CDR3 protein: CASSRLGGSNTEAFF
D gene: -; CDR3 length: 14; J gene: TRBJ2-1; clone size: few; V gene: TRBV10-2; CDR3 DNA: TGCGCCAGCAGTGTTCTTAGTACCTACAATGAGCAGTTCTTC; CDR3 protein: CASSVLSTYNEQFF
D gene: TRBD2; CDR3 length: 14; J gene: TRBJ2-7; clone size: -; V gene: TRBV5-1; CDR3 DNA: TGCGCCAGCACCCCAGGACTAGCGGGAGTCGAGCAGTACTTC; CDR3 protein: CASTPGLAGVEQYF
D gene: -; CDR3 length: 23; J gene: TRBJ2-2; clone size: -; V gene: TRBV4-3; CDR3 DNA: TGCGCCAGCAGCCACAGCCCTCCCACCTCACAGGGGTTAAAGCGGGGGAACACCGGGGAGCTGTTTTTT; CDR3 protein: CASSHSPPTSQGLKRGNTGELFF
D gene: TRBD1; CDR3 length: 17; J gene: TRBJ2-1; clone size: many; V gene: TRBV5-1; CDR3 DNA: TGCGCCAGCAGCTTCGCCGGGACAGGGGGCGTCTACAATGAGCAGTTCTTC; CDR3 protein: CASSFAGTGGVYNEQFF
D gene: TRBD2; CDR3 length: 16; J gene: TRBJ2-3; clone size: -; V gene: TRBV5-4; CDR3 DNA: TGTGCCAGCAGCCCCGGGACTAGATCAAGCACAGATACGCAGTATTTT; CDR3 protein: CASSPGTRSSTDTQYF
D gene: -; CDR3 length: 10; J gene: TRBJ2-3; clone size: -; V gene: TRBV12-3/TRBV12-4; CDR3 DNA: TGTGCCAGCAGTTTTGATACGCAGTATTTT; CDR3 protein: CASSFDTQYF
D gene: -; CDR3 length: 15; J gene: TRBJ1-6; clone size: many; V gene: TRBV27; CDR3 DNA: TGTGCCAGCAGTAGGGAGAGCTCCTATAATTCACCCCTCCACTTT; CDR3 protein: CASSRESSYNSPLHF
D gene: -; CDR3 length: 13; J gene: TRBJ2-7; clone size: -; V gene: TRBV28; CDR3 DNA: TGTGCCAGCAGAGAGGGGACCGCCTACGAGCAGTACTTC; CDR3 protein: CASREGTAYEQYF
D gene: TRBD2; CDR3 length: 16; J gene: TRBJ2-7; clone size: -; V gene: TRBV5-1; CDR3 DNA: TGCGCCAGCCGCCTGACTCTAGCGGGAGGGCACCACGAGCAGTACTTC; CDR3 protein: CASRLTLAGGHHEQYF
D gene: TRBD1; CDR3 length: 16; J gene: TRBJ2-5; clone size: few; V gene: TRBV10-3; CDR3 DNA: TGTGCCATCAGTGAGGGGACAGGGGAATTTTTGGAGACCCAGTACTTC; CDR3 protein: CAISEGTGEFLETQYF
D gene: -; CDR3 length: 14; J gene: TRBJ2-7; clone size: -; V gene: TRBV12-3/TRBV12-4; CDR3 DNA: TGTGCCAGCAGTTTCTCCAGTTCATCCTACGAGCAGTACTTC; CDR3 protein: CASSFSSSSYEQYF
D gene: TRBD2; CDR3 length: 15; J gene: TRBJ2-1; clone size: few; V gene: TRBV12-3/TRBV12-4; CDR3 DNA: TGTGCCAGCAGTTTAGTGGCGGGAGGGGTTAATGAGCAGTTCTTC; CDR3 protein: CASSLVAGGVNEQFF
D gene: TRBD2; CDR3 length: 16; J gene: TRBJ2-2; clone size: few; V gene: TRBV9; CDR3 DNA: TGTGCCAGCAGCCTCGGGACTAGCGGGAGTACCGGGGAGCTGTTTTTT; CDR3 protein: CASSLGTSGSTGELFF
D gene: -; CDR3 length: 15; J gene: TRBJ2-7; clone size: few; V gene: TRBV7-9; CDR3 DNA: TGTGCCAGCAGCTTAGGGACAGTATTGACCTACGAGCAGTACTTC; CDR3 protein: CASSLGTVLTYEQYF